Shown below are 8 T cell receptor beta chains from a single sample sequenced in a study of cytomegalovirus exposure and HLA in healthy donors (dated by TCRdb to about 2017). Receptor amplification or capture employed the immunoSEQ multiplex PCR assay. For the multiplex PCR, a mixture combining 60 forward primers for TCR Vbeta segments and 13 reverse primers for TCR Jbeta segments was used. Sourced from immuneACCESS, this table was stored by TCRdb with only in-frame sequences that have V and J called. A share of the clones is absent; for the studies checked, an unresolved V gene accounts for under half, and the remainder has no known explanation. A total of 80,000 to 100,000 clones appear in this sample, about 70% of them only once. The ten largest clones add up to 1.2% of the sample. The material sequenced was PBMCs. The receptors shown here come from a female donor in good health and CMV-seronegative.

The chain uses TRBV7-6 and TRBJ2-7, with D tentatively TRBD2 (6 bases). The CDR3 covers 14 residues. V lost 0 bases to trimming and J lost 3 bases, with 9 bases between them. Germline V gives CDR1 SGHVS, CDR2 FNYEAQ. CDR3 sequence: CASSLASGRYEQYF. The CDR3 DNA reads TGTGCCAGCAGCTTAGCTAGCGGCCGCTACGAGCAGTACTTC.

The chain links TRBV6-1 to TRBJ1-4; a weak D match, TRBD1 (6 bases). The germline V gene has CDR1 MNHNS and CDR2 SASEGT. The germline V and J ends were trimmed by 5 bases and 10 bases, with 17 bases remaining between them. This CDR3 spans 14 amino acids. The CDR3 loop reads CASSSSGAGAKLFF. The CDR3 DNA follows: TGTGCCAGCAGTAGCTCAGGGGCGGGGGCAAAACTGTTTTTT.

V and J are TRBV7-9 and TRBJ1-1; a weak D match, TRBD1 (6 bases). Germline V gene data show CDR1 as SEHNR and CDR2 as FQNEAQ (reference sequence). This CDR3 is built from 15 residues. Trimming took off 5 bases at V and 0 bases at J, with 13 bases between the two ends. The CDR3 protein is CASSLPGQLNTEAFF. CDR3 DNA: TGTGCCAGCAGCCTTCCGGGACAATTGAACACTGAAGCTTTCTTT. Based on the CDR3 plus reference TRBV7-9 and TRBJ1-1, the full variable domain is DTGVSQNPRHKITKRGQNVTFRCDPISEHNRLYWYRQTLGQGPEFLTYFQNEAQLEKSRLLSDRFSAERPKGSFSTLEIQRTEQGDSAMYLCASSLPGQLNTEAFFGQGTRLTVV.

This chain links TRBV7-6 with TRBJ1-6; D is unclear. CDR3 length equals 15 residues. Germline V gene sequence: CDR1 SGHVS, CDR2 FNYEAQ. V was cut by 1 base and J by 7 bases, with 11 bases left in between. The chain's CDR3 is CASSLEGRENSPLHF. As DNA, the CDR3 is TGTGCCAGCAGCTTAGAAGGCCGGGAAAATTCACCCCTCCACTTT. The variable domain in full, completed from reference TRBV7-6 and TRBJ1-6, reads GAGVSQSPRYKVTKRGQDVALRCDPISGHVSLYWYRQALGQGPEFLTYFNYEAQQDKSGLPNDRFSAERPEGSISTLTIQRTEQRDSAMYRCASSLEGRENSPLHFGNGTRLTVT.

This chain links TRBV1 with TRBJ2-5; the D call in the table, TRBD2, was not verified against the DNA. TRBV1 is annotated as a pseudogene. The CDR3 extends over 19 amino acids. CDR3 amino acids: CTSSQDIPRLAGNQETQYF. The DNA of the CDR3 is TGCACCAGCAGCCAAGATATCCCCCGACTAGCGGGAAACCAAGAGACCCAGTACTTC.

The chain uses TRBV13 and TRBJ1-3; a weak D match, TRBD1 (5 bases). Germline CDR1 PRHDT, CDR2 FYEKMQ (reference sequence). The CDR3 runs 15 residues. Trimming removed 0 bases from V and 0 bases from J, with 6 bases in between. In DNA, the CDR3 is TGTGCCAGCAGCTTAGGCGGGGGCTCTGGAAACACCATATATTTT. This codes for CASSLGGGSGNTIYF.

J is TRBJ1-6 and V is TRBV7-8, with D unclear. CDR1 and CDR2 from the germline V gene are SGHVS and FQNEAQ. The CDR3 totals 18 residues. The ends were cut back, 2 bases at V and 14 bases at J, with 28 bases in the middle. The CDR3 DNA sequence: TGTGCCAGCAGCTTAAGGGCGGCGGTCCGCGGGGTTGATGGAGCCCTCCACTTT. Protein: CASSLRAAVRGVDGALHF.

In the case of this clone: Sequence at one end of the junction differs from germline and may be a read error. This chain links TRBV10-3 with TRBJ2-5, with D maybe TRBD1 (6 bases). Germline V lookup: CDR1 ENHRY, CDR2 SYGVKD. The CDR3 runs 14 residues. The CDR3 loop reads CAISQQGTQENQYF. The CDR3 coding sequence is TGTGCCATCAGTCAGCAGGGGACCCAAGAGAACCAGTACTTC.